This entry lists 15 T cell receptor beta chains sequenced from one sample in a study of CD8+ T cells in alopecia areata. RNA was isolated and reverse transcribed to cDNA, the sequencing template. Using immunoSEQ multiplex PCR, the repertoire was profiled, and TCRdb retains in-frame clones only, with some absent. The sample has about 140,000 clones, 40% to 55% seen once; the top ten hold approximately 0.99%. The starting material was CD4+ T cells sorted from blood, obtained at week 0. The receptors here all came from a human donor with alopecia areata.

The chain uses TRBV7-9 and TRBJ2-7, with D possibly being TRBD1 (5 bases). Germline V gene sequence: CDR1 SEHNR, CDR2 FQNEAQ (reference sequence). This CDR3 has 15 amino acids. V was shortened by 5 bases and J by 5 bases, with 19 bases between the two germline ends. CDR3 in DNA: TGTGCCAGCAGCAACTCCGACAGACGCAGTAACGAGCAGTACTTC. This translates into CASSNSDRRSNEQYF.

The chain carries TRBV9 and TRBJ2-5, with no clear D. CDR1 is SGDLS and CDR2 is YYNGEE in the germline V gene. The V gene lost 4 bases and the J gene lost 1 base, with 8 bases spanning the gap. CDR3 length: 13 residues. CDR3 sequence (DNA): TGTGCCAGCAGCAGGGCAGCCCAAGAGACCCAGTACTTC. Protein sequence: CASSRAAQETQYF.

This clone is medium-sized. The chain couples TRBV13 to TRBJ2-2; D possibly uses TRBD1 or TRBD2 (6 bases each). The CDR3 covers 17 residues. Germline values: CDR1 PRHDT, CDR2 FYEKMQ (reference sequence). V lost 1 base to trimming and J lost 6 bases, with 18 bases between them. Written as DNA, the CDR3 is TGTGCCAGCAGCTTAGTGTTTGGGGGGCAGGCCTCCGGGGAGCTGTTTTTT. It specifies CASSLVFGGQASGELFF.

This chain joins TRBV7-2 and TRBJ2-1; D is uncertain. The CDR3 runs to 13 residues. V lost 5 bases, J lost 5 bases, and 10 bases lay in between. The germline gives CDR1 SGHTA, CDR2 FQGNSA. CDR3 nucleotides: TGTGCCAGCAGCCCCGGGCCCAACAATGAGCAGTTCTTC. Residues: CASSPGPNNEQFF.

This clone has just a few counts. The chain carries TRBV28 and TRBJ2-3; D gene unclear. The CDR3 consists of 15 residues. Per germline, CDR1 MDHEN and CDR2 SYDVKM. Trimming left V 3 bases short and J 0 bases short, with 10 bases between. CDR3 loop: CASSFSRASTDTQYF. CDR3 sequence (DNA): TGTGCCAGCAGTTTTTCCCGTGCTAGCACAGATACGCAGTATTTT.

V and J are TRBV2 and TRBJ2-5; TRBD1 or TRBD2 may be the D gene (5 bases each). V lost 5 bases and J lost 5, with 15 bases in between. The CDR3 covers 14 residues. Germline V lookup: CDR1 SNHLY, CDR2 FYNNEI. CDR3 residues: CASSTGAPPETQYF. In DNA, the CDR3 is TGTGCCAGCAGTACCGGGGCGCCACCGGAGACCCAGTACTTC.

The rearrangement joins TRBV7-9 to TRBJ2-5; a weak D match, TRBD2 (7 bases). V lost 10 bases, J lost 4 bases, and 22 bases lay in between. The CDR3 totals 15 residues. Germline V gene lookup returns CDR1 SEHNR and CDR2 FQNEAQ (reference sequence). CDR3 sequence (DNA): TGTGCCATCGGGGCGGGGGCGGCTATCTCAGAGACCCAGTACTTC. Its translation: CAIGAGAAISETQYF.

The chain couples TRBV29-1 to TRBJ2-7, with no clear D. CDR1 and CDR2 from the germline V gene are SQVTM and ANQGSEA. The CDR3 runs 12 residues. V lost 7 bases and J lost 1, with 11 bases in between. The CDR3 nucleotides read TGCAGCGCCACCAAAGAGTCCTACGAGCAGTACTTC. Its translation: CSATKESYEQYF.

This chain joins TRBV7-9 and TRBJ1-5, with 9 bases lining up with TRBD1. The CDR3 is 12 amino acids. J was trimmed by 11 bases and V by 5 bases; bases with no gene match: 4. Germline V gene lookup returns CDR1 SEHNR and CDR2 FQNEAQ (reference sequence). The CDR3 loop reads CASSIQGATQHF. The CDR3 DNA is TGTGCCAGCAGCATACAGGGGGCGACCCAGCATTTT.

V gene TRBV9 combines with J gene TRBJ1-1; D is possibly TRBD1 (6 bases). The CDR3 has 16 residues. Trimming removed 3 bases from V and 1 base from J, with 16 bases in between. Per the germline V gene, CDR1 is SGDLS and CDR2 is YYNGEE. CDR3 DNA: TGTGCCAGCAGCGGAGTTGGCAGGGGAGGGAACACTGAAGCTTTCTTT. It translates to CASSGVGRGGNTEAFF.

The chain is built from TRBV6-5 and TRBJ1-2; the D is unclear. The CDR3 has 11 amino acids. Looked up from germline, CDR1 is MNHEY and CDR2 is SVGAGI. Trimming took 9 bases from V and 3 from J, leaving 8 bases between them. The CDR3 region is CASGGDYGYTF. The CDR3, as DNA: TGTGCCAGTGGAGGAGACTATGGCTACACCTTC.

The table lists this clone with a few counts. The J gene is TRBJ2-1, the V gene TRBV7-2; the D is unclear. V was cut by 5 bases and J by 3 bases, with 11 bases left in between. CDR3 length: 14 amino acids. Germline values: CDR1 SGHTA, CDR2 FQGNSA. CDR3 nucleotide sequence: TGTGCCAGCAGCCCCGCCACGGGCTACAATGAGCAGTTCTTC. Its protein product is CASSPATGYNEQFF.

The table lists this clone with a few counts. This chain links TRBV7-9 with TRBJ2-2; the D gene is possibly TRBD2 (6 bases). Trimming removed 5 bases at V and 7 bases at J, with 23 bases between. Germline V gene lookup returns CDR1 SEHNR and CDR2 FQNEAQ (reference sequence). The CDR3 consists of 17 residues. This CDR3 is CASSTRGKTFTGGELFF. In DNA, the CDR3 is TGTGCCAGCAGCACCCGCGGGAAGACGTTTACCGGCGGGGAGCTGTTTTTT.

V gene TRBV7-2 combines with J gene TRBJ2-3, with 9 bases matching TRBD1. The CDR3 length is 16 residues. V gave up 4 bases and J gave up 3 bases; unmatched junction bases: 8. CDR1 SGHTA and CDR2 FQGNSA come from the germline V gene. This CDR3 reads CASSWRGTGSTDTQYF. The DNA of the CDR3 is TGTGCCAGCAGCTGGAGGGGGACAGGGAGTACAGATACGCAGTATTTT.

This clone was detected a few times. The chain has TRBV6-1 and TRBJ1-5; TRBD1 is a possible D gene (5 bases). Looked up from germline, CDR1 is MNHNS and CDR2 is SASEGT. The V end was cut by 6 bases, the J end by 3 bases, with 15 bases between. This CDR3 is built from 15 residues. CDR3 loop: CASSLGQANNQPQHF. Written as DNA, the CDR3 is TGTGCCAGCAGCTTGGGGCAGGCAAACAATCAGCCCCAGCATTTT.